The 29 T cell receptor beta chains given below trace back to one sample, sequenced in a study of OX40 agonist ivuxolimab in advanced cancers. Sequenced by immunoSEQ multiplex PCR; TCRdb stores in-frame clones only, minus some. This table holds tens of thousands of clones, roughly 85% found once. This sample comprised CD4+ or CD8+ T cells sorted from blood, obtained in a trial of the OX40 agonist ivuxolimab. These receptors all come from an adult with an advanced solid tumor such as melanoma, head and neck, liver or kidney cancer.

This clone was counted only a few times. The chain is built from TRBV29-1 and TRBJ2-1; TRBD1 agrees at 7 bases. V shed 6 bases, J shed 5 bases, and the junction held 1 base outside the gene matches. The CDR3 runs 11 residues. The V gene's germline CDR1 is SQVTM and CDR2 ANQGSEA. The DNA of the CDR3 is TGCAGCGTGGGACAGCACAATGAGCAGTTCTTC. This translates into CSVGQHNEQFF.

This clone was seen a single time. V and J are TRBV6-1 and TRBJ2-2, with 7 bases fitting TRBD1. Germline V gene sequence: CDR1 MNHNS, CDR2 SASEGT. J gave up 13 bases and V 5 bases, and 7 bases lay outside the gene matches. The CDR3 loop spans 12 amino acids. Written as DNA, the CDR3 is TGTGCCAGCAGTCGGGACAGCCCCGGGCTGTTTTTT. This encodes CASSRDSPGLFF.

The V call is TRBV6-1, the J call TRBJ2-5; the D gene could be TRBD1 or TRBD2 (5 bases each). V gave up 2 bases and J gave up 5 bases, with 15 bases separating them. Germline CDR1 MNHNS, CDR2 SASEGT. CDR3 length: 15 residues. The CDR3 is CASSEWLRDRETQYF. The CDR3 DNA reads TGTGCCAGCAGTGAATGGCTCCGGGACCGGGAGACCCAGTACTTC.

The chain combines TRBV2 with TRBJ1-5; D unresolved. The germline gives CDR1 SNHLY, CDR2 FYNNEI. The V end lost 7 bases, the J end lost 4 bases, and 14 bases lay between the germline ends. CDR3 length: 14 residues. CDR3: CASTSGIGNQPQHF. The CDR3 DNA follows: TGTGCCAGCACGTCAGGCATCGGGAATCAGCCCCAGCATTTT.

The chain recombines TRBV7-9 with TRBJ1-1, with D perhaps TRBD1 (6 bases). Looked up from germline, CDR1 is SEHNR and CDR2 is FQNEAQ (reference sequence). This CDR3 has 16 amino acids. V was pared by 5 bases and J by 5 bases, with 21 bases between. The CDR3 sequence: CASSARQEGIKTEAFF. In DNA, the CDR3 is TGTGCCAGCAGCGCAAGACAGGAGGGGATTAAGACTGAAGCTTTCTTT.

The V call is TRBV28, the J call TRBJ1-1; perhaps TRBD1 as D (5 bases). Trimming took off 8 bases at V and 1 base at J, with 17 bases between the two ends. The germline CDR1 and CDR2 sequences are MDHEN and SYDVKM. This CDR3 has 15 residues. In nucleotides, the CDR3 is TGTGCCAGCCGACGGGGGACGGCGCGGAACACTGAAGCTTTCTTT. The encoded protein is CASRRGTARNTEAFF.

The V and J genes are TRBV9 and TRBJ1-5; 8 bases are a match to TRBD1. J was trimmed by 7 bases and V by 0 bases; bases with no gene match: 3. The CDR3 loop spans 14 amino acids. The V gene's germline CDR1 is SGDLS and CDR2 YYNGEE. CDR3 sequence: CASSVGTGWQPQHF. In nucleotides, the CDR3 is TGTGCCAGCAGCGTAGGGACAGGGTGGCAGCCCCAGCATTTT.

The chain carries TRBV4-3 and TRBJ2-1; the D is unclear. Germline V gene lookup returns CDR1 LGHNA and CDR2 YSLEER. The CDR3 is 16 amino acids. V gave up 2 bases and J gave up 0 bases, with 11 bases separating them. DNA for the CDR3: TGCGCCAGCAGCCAACATTTCGGAATCTCCTACAATGAGCAGTTCTTC. Amino acids: CASSQHFGISYNEQFF.

J is TRBJ2-6 and V is TRBV5-4; D gene unclear. The CDR3 covers 16 residues. V was cut by 0 bases and J by 4 bases, with 11 bases left in between. Germline V gene data show CDR1 as SGHNT and CDR2 as YYREEE (reference sequence). The CDR3 DNA follows: TGTGCCAGCAGCTTGGGAATGGGTGGAGGGGCCAACGTCCTGACTTTC. Its protein is CASSLGMGGGANVLTF.

The V gene is TRBV7-3, the J gene TRBJ1-2, with 8 bases lining up with TRBD1. Germline assignment: CDR1 SGHTA and CDR2 FQGTGA. After removal of 2 bases from V and 7 bases from J, the junction contained 6 bases not matched to a gene. This CDR3 is built from 14 residues. In DNA, the CDR3 is TGTGCCAGCAGCTTAGACGCACAGGGGGTTGGCTACACCTTC. The encoded protein is CASSLDAQGVGYTF.

The V call is TRBV9, the J call TRBJ1-5; the D gene is possibly TRBD1 (5 bases). Germline CDR1 reads SGDLS; CDR2 reads YYNGEE. With 3 bases removed from V and 3 bases from J, the gap between germline ends came to 10 bases. This CDR3 region has 14 residues. The CDR3 region is CASSEEGLNQPQHF. CDR3 in DNA: TGTGCCAGCAGCGAGGAGGGGCTCAATCAGCCCCAGCATTTT.

The chain joins TRBV2 to TRBJ2-7; possible D gene TRBD2, 5 bases. Trimming took 7 bases from V and 6 from J, leaving 16 bases between them. CDR3 length: 13 residues. CDR1 is SNHLY, CDR2 FYNNEI, per germline. The chain's CDR3 is CASMGSSPSEQYF. For the CDR3, the DNA is TGTGCCAGCATGGGGAGTTCCCCGAGCGAGCAGTACTTC.

The chain uses TRBV2 and TRBJ2-2; D is ambiguous. Germline loops: CDR1 SNHLY, CDR2 FYNNEI. The V end lost 6 bases, the J end lost 2 bases, and 16 bases lay between the germline ends. CDR3 length: 16 residues. The DNA of the CDR3 is TGTGCCAGCAGCGAGCTTCGACCCAGAAACACCGGGGAGCTGTTTTTT. Translation gives CASSELRPRNTGELFF.

The CDR3 here is CASSTSGGANTGELFF. In DNA, the CDR3 is TGCGCCAGCAGCACTAGCGGGGGGGCGAACACCGGGGAGCTGTTTTTT. The J gene is TRBJ2-2, the V gene TRBV10-2, with 13 bases aligning to TRBD2. The J segment lost 0 bases and the V segment lost 6 bases, leaving 1 base of the junction unmatched. Germline CDR1 reads WSHSY; CDR2 reads SAAADI. The CDR3 runs 16 residues.

V usage is TRBV6-8 and J usage is TRBJ2-3; D perhaps matches TRBD2 (6 bases). This CDR3 has 14 amino acids. The germline V gene has CDR1 MNHGY and CDR2 SAAAGT. Trimming removed 9 bases from V and 5 bases from J, with 18 bases in between. CDR3 protein: CASSRDSERDTQYF. CDR3 coding DNA: TGTGCCAGTTCTCGGGACTCAGAGCGAGATACGCAGTATTTT.

The chain links TRBV27 to TRBJ2-1, with 9 nucleotides matching TRBD1. The CDR3 is made up of 15 amino acids. Germline CDR1 MNHEY, CDR2 SMNVEV (reference sequence). With 5 bases clipped from V and 9 bases from J, the junction kept 11 bases outside the gene matches. In nucleotides, the CDR3 is TGTGCCAGCAGTCCCGGGACAGGGTTCGGCCCTGAGCAGTTCTTC. Protein sequence: CASSPGTGFGPEQFF.

The genes are TRBV7-9 and TRBJ1-6; D ambiguous. The CDR3 is 12 amino acids. V gave up 4 bases and J gave up 14 bases, with 12 bases separating them. Germline CDR1 and CDR2: SEHNR and FQNEAQ (reference sequence). The CDR3 DNA reads TGTGCCAGCAGCTCCGAGATCTCCTCCCTCCACTTT. It is translated as CASSSEISSLHF.

The chain uses TRBV5-8 and TRBJ1-5; D remains unclear. Germline V lookup: CDR1 SGHTS, CDR2 YDEGEE. Deletions cut 0 bases from V and 5 bases from J, with 0 bases between. The CDR3 is made up of 11 amino acids. The CDR3 is CASSLDQPQHF. Here the CDR3 DNA reads TGTGCCAGCAGCTTGGATCAGCCCCAGCATTTT. Filled out from reference TRBV5-8 and TRBJ1-5, the complete variable domain reads EAGVTQSPTHLIKTRGQQATLRCSPISGHTSVYWYQQALGLGLQFLLWYDEGEERNRGNFPPRFSGRQFPNYSSELNVNALELEDSALYLCASSLDQPQHFGDGTRLSIL.

The chain carries TRBV7-3 and TRBJ2-1; D remains ambiguous. With 3 bases removed from V and 3 bases from J, the gap between germline ends came to 18 bases. Germline values: CDR1 SGHTA, CDR2 FQGTGA. The CDR3 sequence is 17 residues long. Here the CDR3 DNA reads TGTGCCAGCAGCTTGCCCCCCGCGAGGCAGTACTACAATGAGCAGTTCTTC. The encoded protein is CASSLPPARQYYNEQFF.

The chain has TRBV5-1 and TRBJ1-4; a possible D gene is TRBD1 (5 bases). There are 14 residues in the CDR3. V was cut by 6 bases and J by 4 bases, with 13 bases left in between. CDR1 and CDR2 (germline): SGHRS, YFSETQ. CDR3 bases: TGCGCCAGCAACCCAGGAGGGGTTAATGAAAAACTGTTTTTT. Translated, it gives CASNPGGVNEKLFF.

This clone was recorded a few times. This chain links TRBV7-6 with TRBJ2-2; D is ambiguous. Per the germline V gene, CDR1 is SGHVS and CDR2 is FNYEAQ. This CDR3 has 15 amino acids. V was shortened by 1 base and J by 1 base, with 7 bases between the two germline ends. DNA of the CDR3: TGTGCCAGCAGCTTAGTGGGTCTGAACACCGGGGAGCTGTTTTTT. The encoded protein is CASSLVGLNTGELFF.

Here the CDR3 DNA reads TGTGCCAGCAGCCTGGACAGGGGGAGTAATGAAAAACTGTTTTTT. Protein: CASSLDRGSNEKLFF. The gene calls are TRBV5-5 and TRBJ1-4; TRBD1 agrees at 10 bases. The CDR3 length is 15 residues. V lost 4 bases, J lost 4 bases, and 4 bases stayed unmatched. The germline V gene encodes CDR1 SGHKS and CDR2 YYEKEE (reference sequence).

This chain uses TRBV5-6 with TRBJ2-7, with TRBD1 matching 9 bases. Trimming took 2 bases from V and 0 from J; bases not matched to a gene: 6. The length of the CDR3 is 16 residues. The germline gives CDR1 SGHDT, CDR2 YYEEEE. CDR3 bases: TGTGCCAGCAGCTTCCGCGGGACAGGGACCTCCTACGAGCAGTACTTC. It specifies CASSFRGTGTSYEQYF.

In this sample, this clone turned up once. The chain is built from TRBV11-2 and TRBJ2-2; D is perhaps TRBD1 (6 bases). The germline V gene encodes CDR1 SGHAT and CDR2 FQNNGV. The CDR3 extends over 15 amino acids. The germline V and J ends were trimmed by 3 bases and 6 bases, with 14 bases remaining between them. The CDR3 region is CASSFNRVGSGELFF. CDR3 nucleotides: TGTGCCAGCAGCTTTAACAGGGTTGGATCCGGGGAGCTGTTTTTT.

V is TRBV27 and J is TRBJ1-6; TRBD1 is a possible D gene (5 bases). The germline V and J ends were trimmed by 2 bases and 7 bases, with 9 bases remaining between them. Germline V gives CDR1 MNHEY, CDR2 SMNVEV (reference sequence). This CDR3 comprises 14 residues. CDR3 region: CASSLGGGNSPLHF. Written as DNA, the CDR3 is TGTGCCAGCAGTTTAGGTGGGGGGAATTCACCCCTCCACTTT.

The table lists this clone with a count of one. The chain links TRBV28 to TRBJ2-7; D not resolved. V gave up 4 bases and J gave up 7 bases, with 14 bases separating them. This CDR3 has 13 residues. From germline, CDR1 is MDHEN and CDR2 SYDVKM. CDR3 region: CASSSRFLGEQYF. The CDR3 bases are TGTGCCAGCAGTTCGAGGTTTCTCGGGGAGCAGTACTTC.

The chain links TRBV11-2 to TRBJ1-3, with D perhaps matching TRBD1 (6 bases). The V gene lost 6 bases and the J gene lost 0 bases, with 12 bases spanning the gap. The CDR3 has 15 amino acids. Per germline, CDR1 SGHAT and CDR2 FQNNGV. CDR3 sequence reads: CASSPDSISGNTIYF. The CDR3 DNA is TGTGCCAGCAGTCCGGACAGCATCTCTGGAAACACCATATATTTT.

The V gene is TRBV19, the J gene TRBJ2-1, with 7 positions matching TRBD1. V gave up 5 bases and J gave up 0 bases; unmatched junction bases: 4. Germline V gene data show CDR1 as LNHDA and CDR2 as SQIVND (reference sequence). The CDR3 covers 15 residues. The CDR3 DNA sequence: TGTGCCAGTAGTTCTCAGGGGGACTCCTACAATGAGCAGTTCTTC. It encodes CASSSQGDSYNEQFF.

The sample holds one count of this clone. The chain employs TRBV14 and TRBJ1-2; 7 bases match TRBD1. Germline V gene lookup returns CDR1 SGHDN and CDR2 FVKESK. After removal of 6 bases from V and 7 bases from J, the junction contained 8 bases not matched to a gene. This CDR3 has 13 amino acids. CDR3 DNA: TGTGCCAGCAGGAGTTCAGGGGGAGGTGGCTACACCTTC. This gives the protein CASRSSGGGGYTF.